The 31 T cell receptor beta chains below were found in one sample sequenced in a study of blood T cell repertoires in COVID-19. Here immunoSEQ multiplex PCR was the method, and the copy in TCRdb shows in-frame clones only, minus some. The table has about 120,000 clones, roughly 87% seen once. The sequenced material came from peripheral blood. Receptors originate from a man aged 80 or over with active or convalescent COVID-19.

The chain combines TRBV30 with TRBJ1-1; D is ambiguous. Trimming took off 4 bases at V and 7 bases at J, with 10 bases between the two ends. The germline CDR1 and CDR2 sequences are GTSNPN and SVGIG (reference sequence). The CDR3 has 11 amino acids. CDR3 DNA: TGTGCCTGGATTCCAGCGATTGAAGCTTTCTTT. As protein: CAWIPAIEAFF.

The V gene is TRBV2, the J gene TRBJ2-5, with 10 bases fitting TRBD2. Trimming cost V 5 bases and J 4 bases; bases outside gene matches: 7. CDR1 and CDR2 from the germline V gene are SNHLY and FYNNEI. CDR3 length: 15 amino acids. DNA of the CDR3: TGTGCCAGCAGTTCCCTCCTAGCGGGAGCAGAGACCCAGTACTTC. This gives the protein CASSSLLAGAETQYF.

V is TRBV18 and J is TRBJ1-2; possible D gene TRBD1, 5 bases. The CDR3 spans 13 residues. V was trimmed by 2 bases and J by 4 bases, leaving 8 bases between them. From germline, CDR1 is KGHSH and CDR2 LQKENI. The CDR3 DNA reads TGTGCCAGCTCACCAGGGGGGAGCTATGGCTACACCTTC. Its translation: CASSPGGSYGYTF.

This clone was seen a single time. The chain is built from TRBV30 and TRBJ2-1; 10 nucleotides align to TRBD2. Germline assignment: CDR1 GTSNPN and CDR2 SVGIG (reference sequence). With 4 bases clipped from V and 3 bases from J, the junction kept 3 bases outside the gene matches. CDR3 size: 14 residues. The CDR3 sequence is CAWTSSGSYNEQFF. The CDR3 DNA reads as TGTGCCTGGACCTCTAGCGGGAGCTACAATGAGCAGTTCTTC.

This clone was picked up a small number of times. The chain's CDR3 is CASSQSNSSPLHF. The CDR3 nucleotides are TGTGCCAGCAGCCAATCAAATAGTTCACCCCTCCACTTT. The chain recombines TRBV3-1 (or the pseudogene TRBV3-2) with TRBJ1-6; D uncertain. Between the trimmed V and J ends, which lost 2 bases and 9 bases, there was a span of 8 bases. Germline lookup yields CDR1 LGHDT and CDR2 YNNKEL (reference sequence). The CDR3 covers 13 residues.

The chain employs TRBV19 and TRBJ1-2, with D perhaps TRBD1 (5 bases). From germline, CDR1 is LNHDA and CDR2 SQIVND (reference sequence). V lost 1 base, J lost 8 bases, and 14 bases lay in between. The CDR3 totals 14 residues. The CDR3 spells CASSIVGGSYGYTF. The DNA of the CDR3 is TGTGCCAGTAGTATAGTCGGGGGTAGTTACGGCTACACCTTC.

The rearrangement joins TRBV16 to TRBJ1-3; D ambiguous. The CDR3 is 15 amino acids. Trimming removed 4 bases from V and 0 bases from J, with 10 bases in between. In germline, CDR1 is KGHSY, CDR2 FQNENV. CDR3 nucleotides: TGTGCCAGCAGCCTACGACAAAGCTCTGGAAACACCATATATTTT. The encoded protein is CASSLRQSSGNTIYF. Variable domain in full (rest from reference TRBV16 and TRBJ1-3): GEEVAQTPKHLVRGEGQKAKLYCAPIKGHSYVFWYQQVLKNEFKFLISFQNENVFDETGMPKERFSAKCLPNSPCSLEIQATKLEDSAVYFCASSLRQSSGNTIYFGEGSWLTVV.

Details on this clone: The same CDR3 arises from other DNA sequences in this sample as well. The chain has TRBV28 and TRBJ2-7, with D possibly matching TRBD1 (5 bases). The CDR3 sequence is 12 residues long. V lost 6 bases and J 1 base, leaving 7 bases between the germline ends. Germline CDR1 and CDR2: MDHEN and SYDVKM. CDR3 amino acids: CASRTGSYEQYF. CDR3 DNA sequence: TGTGCCAGCAGAACAGGTTCCTACGAGCAGTACTTC. The full variable domain, with the rest looked up from reference TRBV28 and TRBJ2-7, is DVKVTQSSRYLVKRTGEKVFLECVQDMDHENMFWYRQDPGLGLRLIYFSYDVKMKEKGDIPEGYSVSREKKERFSLILESASTNQTSMYLCASRTGSYEQYFGPGTRLTVT.

The rearrangement joins TRBV30 to TRBJ1-2; 11 nucleotides align to TRBD1. Germline assignment: CDR1 GTSNPN and CDR2 SVGIG (reference sequence). V trimming: 8 bases; J trimming: 8 bases; junction bases outside the gene matches: 19. The CDR3 length is 16 residues. As DNA, the CDR3 is TGTGCCGCACGGAAGAGGTGGGACAGGGGGAGATACGGCTACACCTTC. Its translation: CAARKRWDRGRYGYTF.

The chain combines TRBV7-3 with TRBJ2-3; tentatively, D is TRBD2 (5 bases). The V gene's germline CDR1 is SGHTA and CDR2 FQGTGA. The CDR3 runs to 14 residues. Between the trimmed V and J ends, which lost 5 bases and 2 bases, there was a span of 11 bases. The CDR3 DNA reads as TGTGCCAGCAGCGACACTAGAGCCACAGATACGCAGTATTTT. It translates to CASSDTRATDTQYF.

V usage is TRBV7-2 and J usage is TRBJ2-1; 9 positions agree with TRBD2. Losses at the gene ends were 5 bases for V and 1 base for J; bases not matched to a gene: 9. CDR1 is SGHTA, CDR2 FQGNSA, per germline. The CDR3 length is 17 residues. Written as DNA, the CDR3 is TGTGCCAGCAGCCCACGGCCTAGCGGGGTGTCCTACAATGAGCAGTTCTTC. Protein: CASSPRPSGVSYNEQFF.

The rearrangement links TRBV18 to TRBJ1-4, with a weak D call TRBD1 (5 bases). The V gene lost 6 bases and the J gene lost 2 bases, with 13 bases spanning the gap. The CDR3 contains 15 residues. Germline-derived CDR1 and CDR2 are KGHSH and LQKENI. CDR3 sequence: CASSLRGTTNEKLFF. The CDR3, as DNA: TGTGCCAGCTCGTTAAGGGGCACGACTAATGAAAAACTGTTTTTT. The full variable domain, rest sourced from reference TRBV18 and TRBJ1-4, is NAGVMQNPRHLVRRRGQEARLRCSPMKGHSHVYWYRQLPEEGLKFMVYLQKENIIDESGMPKERFSAEFPKEGPSILRIQQVVRGDSAAYFCASSLRGTTNEKLFFGSGTQLSVL.

The CDR3 region is CVSSRDRGYEQYF. In DNA, the CDR3 is TGTGTCTCTTCCCGGGACAGGGGCTACGAGCAGTACTTC. The chain employs TRBV30 and TRBJ2-7; 10 bases align to TRBD1. The CDR3 totals 13 residues. Germline CDR1 is GTSNPN and CDR2 is SVGIG (reference sequence).

The V call is TRBV30, the J call TRBJ1-1; D is unclear. Germline-derived CDR1 and CDR2 are GTSNPN and SVGIG (reference sequence). V lost 7 bases and J lost 6, with 12 bases in between. The CDR3 has 11 amino acids. This CDR3 is CASFVVSEAFF. As DNA, the CDR3 is TGTGCCTCTTTTGTTGTGTCTGAAGCTTTCTTT.

The chain has TRBV27 and TRBJ2-5, with TRBD2 matching over 7 bases. The junction had 7 bases not matched to a gene; V was cut back by 2 bases and J by 7 bases. In germline, CDR1 is MNHEY, CDR2 SMNVEV (reference sequence). The CDR3 covers 14 residues. The CDR3 spells CASSLIAGRGTQYF. CDR3 in DNA: TGTGCCAGCAGTTTAATCGCAGGGAGGGGGACCCAGTACTTC.

This sequence joins TRBV6-2 or TRBV6-3 and TRBJ1-1; D perhaps matches TRBD1 (5 bases). Looked up from germline, CDR1 is MNHEY and CDR2 is SVGEGT. V lost 2 bases and J 3 bases, leaving 10 bases between the germline ends. This CDR3 is 14 amino acids long. CDR3 sequence (DNA): TGTGCCAGCAGTTACAAGCTAGGGGACACTGAAGCTTTCTTT. Translation gives CASSYKLGDTEAFF.

This clone has more than one count but fewer than ten. The rearrangement joins TRBV24-1 to TRBJ2-1, with TRBD2 matching over 10 bases. V was clipped by 3 bases and J by 10 bases; unmatched bases: 11. There are 16 residues in the CDR3. The germline V gene encodes CDR1 KGHDR and CDR2 SFDVKD. Written as DNA, the CDR3 is TGTGCCACCAGTGATCCGGCTAGCGGGGGACATACGGAGCAGTTCTTC. Translation: CATSDPASGGHTEQFF.

The rearrangement joins TRBV30 to TRBJ1-4; 9 bases agree with TRBD1. CDR3 size: 16 residues. V gave up 6 bases and J gave up 5 bases; unmatched junction bases: 13. Per germline, CDR1 GTSNPN and CDR2 SVGIG (reference sequence). DNA for the CDR3: TGTGCCTGCCCGAAGGGACAGGGCGCCGTAAATGAAAAACTGTTTTTT. Translating it yields CACPKGQGAVNEKLFF.

The chain joins TRBV6-2 or TRBV6-3 to TRBJ1-5; D is perhaps TRBD1 (6 bases). Germline V gives CDR1 MNHEY, CDR2 SVGEGT. The CDR3 loop spans 17 amino acids. Trimming stripped 2 bases from V and 0 bases from J, with 14 bases between. CDR3 region: CASSYGGASYSNQPQHF. CDR3 coding DNA: TGTGCCAGCAGTTACGGGGGCGCAAGTTATAGCAATCAGCCCCAGCATTTT.

In this sample, this clone turned up once. The CDR3 bases are TGCGCCAGCAGCGACCGGGACAGGGGGCTAGCTGGGGCCAACGTCCTGACTTTC. It yields the protein CASSDRDRGLAGANVLTF. This chain connects TRBV5-1 to TRBJ2-6; the match to TRBD1 covers 12 bases. J lost 2 bases, V lost 4 bases, and 7 bases had no gene match. The CDR3 consists of 18 residues. Germline loops: CDR1 SGHRS, CDR2 YFSETQ.

The J gene is TRBJ2-5, the V gene TRBV6-5; possible D gene TRBD1, 5 bases. CDR3 length: 15 residues. CDR1 MNHEY and CDR2 SVGAGI come from the germline V gene. Trimming removed 3 bases from V and 1 base from J, with 12 bases in between. CDR3 DNA: TGTGCCAGCAGTTATGGGTGGGGCCCCCAAGAGACCCAGTACTTC. This encodes CASSYGWGPQETQYF.

As for this clone: Its ends do not fully match the called genes, so a read error is possible. The chain combines TRBV6-4 with TRBJ2-2, with 7 bases lining up with TRBD2. The germline V gene encodes CDR1 MRHNA and CDR2 SNTAGT. The CDR3 has 14 residues. The chain's CDR3 is CASSDSRSSGKLFF. The CDR3 DNA sequence: TGTGCCAGCAGTGACTCGAGGTCGAGCGGGAAGCTGTTTTTT.

The chain uses TRBV6-2 or TRBV6-3 and TRBJ2-7; 9 positions agree with TRBD1. Trimming took 4 bases from V and 6 from J; bases not matched to a gene: 7. CDR1 is MNHEY, CDR2 SVGEGT, per germline. This CDR3 has 14 amino acids. The CDR3 sequence is CASSWGTGGLEQYF. Written as DNA, the CDR3 is TGTGCCAGCAGTTGGGGAACAGGGGGCCTCGAGCAGTACTTC.

This clone was seen only once. This chain connects TRBV5-6 to TRBJ1-1; 9 bases align to TRBD1. Trimming removed 3 bases from V and 6 bases from J; junction bases left unmatched: 3. Germline CDR1 and CDR2: SGHDT and YYEEEE. The CDR3 has 13 residues. The CDR3 sequence: CASSWDRAPEAFF. The DNA of the CDR3 is TGTGCCAGCAGCTGGGACAGGGCCCCTGAAGCTTTCTTT.

The V call is TRBV7-3, the J call TRBJ2-2, with TRBD1 matching 8 bases. This CDR3 has 17 amino acids. V dropped 1 base and J dropped 1; count of bases not matched to a gene: 5. Germline CDR1 SGHTA, CDR2 FQGTGA. CDR3 residues: CASSLRRDRLNTGELFF. DNA for the CDR3: TGTGCCAGCAGCTTAAGACGGGACAGGCTGAACACCGGGGAGCTGTTTTTT.

The rearrangement joins TRBV28 to TRBJ1-5, with a weak D call TRBD1 (5 bases). V was trimmed by 5 bases and J by 7 bases, leaving 9 bases between them. Germline V CDR1 and CDR2: MDHEN, SYDVKM. The CDR3 is 12 amino acids. For the CDR3, the DNA is TGTGCCAGCAGTCGGGGGGGGCAGCCCCAGCATTTT. Its translation is CASSRGGQPQHF. Full variable domain (rest looked up from reference TRBV28 and TRBJ1-5): DVKVTQSSRYLVKRTGEKVFLECVQDMDHENMFWYRQDPGLGLRLIYFSYDVKMKEKGDIPEGYSVSREKKERFSLILESASTNQTSMYLCASSRGGQPQHFGDGTRLSIL.

J is TRBJ2-1 and V is TRBV4-2; TRBD2 aligns across 9 bases. The V gene's germline CDR1 is LGHNA and CDR2 YNFKEQ. J gave up 4 bases and V 0 bases, and 1 base lay outside the gene matches. This CDR3 region has 15 residues. This CDR3 reads CASSQDAGGYNEQFF. CDR3 in DNA: TGTGCCAGCAGCCAAGATGCGGGAGGGTACAATGAGCAGTTCTTC.

This rearrangement joins TRBV4-2 to TRBJ2-1, with D perhaps matching TRBD1 (5 bases). This CDR3 region has 17 residues. V was cut by 1 base and J by 0 bases, with 13 bases left in between. Germline lookup yields CDR1 LGHNA and CDR2 YNFKEQ. Written as DNA, the CDR3 is TGTGCCAGCAGCCAAGTTCAGGGCATGAGCTCCTACAATGAGCAGTTCTTC. Protein product: CASSQVQGMSSYNEQFF.

The chain couples TRBV3-1 (or the pseudogene TRBV3-2) to TRBJ1-5; 10 bases match TRBD1. Germline V gene lookup returns CDR1 LGHDT and CDR2 YNNKEL (reference sequence). The CDR3 consists of 17 residues. J was trimmed by 3 bases and V by 6 bases; bases with no gene match: 11. This chain's CDR3 is CASRLCWDRGLNQPQHF. The CDR3 DNA sequence: TGTGCCAGCAGACTTTGCTGGGACAGGGGACTCAATCAGCCCCAGCATTTT.

The chain employs TRBV6-2 or TRBV6-3 and TRBJ2-7; TRBD2 agrees at 7 bases. Per the germline V gene, CDR1 is MNHEY and CDR2 is SVGEGT. The CDR3 loop spans 17 amino acids. V shed 2 bases and J 2 bases; nucleotides not matched to a gene: 12. The chain's CDR3 is CASSYALPGGPPYEQYF. The DNA for the CDR3 is TGTGCCAGCAGTTACGCCTTGCCGGGAGGCCCTCCCTACGAGCAGTACTTC.

The chain links TRBV2 to TRBJ2-7; 8 positions match TRBD2. V shed 8 bases and J 0 bases; nucleotides not matched to a gene: 6. The germline gives CDR1 SNHLY, CDR2 FYNNEI. This CDR3 region has 14 residues. The CDR3 is CASLSAGGSYEQYF. DNA for the CDR3: TGTGCCAGCTTGAGTGCGGGGGGCTCCTACGAGCAGTACTTC.